This TCR beta chain came from a study of beta chain features in type 1 diabetes. The study, taken as a whole, reports: VDJ junctions from type 1 diabetes patients carried fewer insertions and larger deletions.

Germline CDR1 and CDR2: SGHNT and YYREEE (reference sequence). The CDR3 loop spans 15 amino acids. Trimming shortened V by 0 bases and J by 0 bases, and 9 bases separated the two germline ends. This clone was seen a few times. What it recognizes is unknown. As every portion of the isolated RNA was reverse transcribed, the sequencing read expressed TCRB transcripts. Some clones are missing from TCRdb's copy, which holds only in-frame ones; the method was immunoSEQ multiplex PCR. The sample contains about 220,000 clones, roughly a tenth of which appear only once. A CD45RO/CCR7/CD25/CD127/CD95/CD27 panel sorted naive, central memory, regulatory and stem cell-like memory CD4+ cells.

Input material: central memory CD4+ T cells from blood. The origin of this receptor is a man aged 18 to 30 in good health. The chain combines TRBV5-4 with TRBJ1-1; D is uncertain. The chain's CDR3 is CASSLERSLNTEAFF. In DNA, the CDR3 is TGTGCCAGCAGCTTGGAACGGTCCCTGAACACTGAAGCTTTCTTT.